These 10 T cell receptor beta chains were all obtained from the same sample, sequenced in a study of technical replicates of blood from several donors. Sequenced by immunoSEQ multiplex PCR; TCRdb stores in-frame clones only, minus some. The sample lists about 80,000 clones; under 99% were seen once. Sequences were obtained from T cells isolated from PBMCs. The receptors were gathered from a human donor in good health.

Only one count was recorded for this clone. V usage is TRBV11-2 and J usage is TRBJ2-1; D is perhaps TRBD2 (6 bases). CDR3 size: 18 residues. V lost 3 bases, J lost 1 base, and 19 bases lay in between. Germline loops: CDR1 SGHAT, CDR2 FQNNGV. The CDR3 region has the DNA TGTGCCAGCAGCTTTTTGGTATCGGGAGCGAGGTCCTACAATGAGCAGTTCTTC. Its protein is CASSFLVSGARSYNEQFF.

This clone has only one observation. V is TRBV7-2 and J is TRBJ2-7; 11 bases match TRBD2. The CDR3 is 15 amino acids. Germline loops: CDR1 SGHTA, CDR2 FQGNSA. V was pared by 0 bases and J by 2 bases, with 0 bases of the junction left unmatched. The CDR3 nucleotides read TGTGCCAGCAGCTTAGCACTAGCGGGAGCCTACGAGCAGTACTTC. Protein: CASSLALAGAYEQYF.

The chain combines TRBV28 with TRBJ2-1, with 14 bases fitting TRBD2. J lost 3 bases, V lost 2 bases, and 12 bases had no gene match. The CDR3 consists of 20 residues. CDR1 and CDR2 (germline): MDHEN, SYDVKM. The CDR3 region is CASSLLSLGLAGVDYNEQFF. DNA for the CDR3: TGTGCCAGCAGTTTACTCAGTTTGGGACTAGCGGGAGTGGACTACAATGAGCAGTTCTTC.

The chain recombines TRBV7-9 with TRBJ1-1; maybe TRBD1 (6 bases). From germline, CDR1 is SEHNR and CDR2 FQNEAQ (reference sequence). V dropped 6 bases and J dropped 7 bases, with 12 bases sitting between them. The CDR3 sequence is 12 residues long. The CDR3 sequence: CASSPGHLEAFF. The CDR3 nucleotides are TGTGCCAGCAGTCCGGGACACCTTGAAGCTTTCTTT.

The chain links TRBV30 to TRBJ2-7; 7 bases are shared with TRBD1. V lost 5 bases to trimming and J lost 4 bases; unmatched junction nucleotides: 2. The CDR3 runs to 11 residues. Germline lookup yields CDR1 GTSNPN and CDR2 SVGIG (reference sequence). CDR3 residues: CAWVQGYEQYF. CDR3 sequence (DNA): TGTGCCTGGGTACAGGGGTACGAGCAGTACTTC.

The CDR3: CASSPVNRGPYEQYF. The CDR3 DNA reads as TGTGCCAGCAGTCCGGTTAACAGGGGGCCCTACGAGCAGTACTTC. This chain connects TRBV6-1 to TRBJ2-7, with 9 bases aligning to TRBD1. The trim removed 5 bases at V and 2 bases at J, leaving 7 bases unmatched. This CDR3 region has 15 residues. Germline V CDR1 and CDR2: MNHNS, SASEGT.

This chain connects TRBV5-1 to TRBJ1-2, with D maybe TRBD1 (5 bases). Germline lookup yields CDR1 SGHRS and CDR2 YFSETQ. V was cut by 0 bases and J by 3 bases, with 12 bases left in between. The CDR3 runs 15 residues. In DNA form, the CDR3 reads TGCGCCAGCAGCTTGGTTAACGGGGGGGACTATGGCTACACCTTC. This translates into CASSLVNGGDYGYTF.

This sequence joins TRBV5-6 and TRBJ1-1; D is ambiguous. V lost 0 bases and J lost 7, with 7 bases in between. Germline CDR1 SGHDT, CDR2 YYEEEE. The CDR3 is 12 residues long. CDR3 in amino acids: CASSLATFEAFF. The CDR3 DNA reads TGTGCCAGCAGCTTGGCCACTTTTGAAGCTTTCTTT.

This chain links TRBV2 with TRBJ2-7, with TRBD2 as a possible D gene (5 bases). V lost 2 bases and J lost 3, with 17 bases in between. CDR1 and CDR2 from the germline V gene are SNHLY and FYNNEI. The CDR3 has 16 amino acids. As DNA, the CDR3 is TGTGCCAGCAGTGAATTCGGACCTAGCTCTGACTACGAGCAGTACTTC. Its protein is CASSEFGPSSDYEQYF. The complete variable domain, with remaining parts taken from reference TRBV2 and TRBJ2-7, reads EPEVTQTPSHQVTQMGQEVILRCVPISNHLYFYWYRQILGQKVEFLVSFYNNEISEKSEIFDDQFSVERPDGSNFTLKIRSTKLEDSAMYFCASSEFGPSSDYEQYFGPGTRLTVT.

This chain links TRBV28 with TRBJ1-1, with 7 bases lining up with TRBD1. The CDR3 has 12 amino acids. Germline V gene lookup returns CDR1 MDHEN and CDR2 SYDVKM. V shed 4 bases, J shed 6 bases, and the junction held 2 bases outside the gene matches. The CDR3 spells CASSWTGSEAFF. CDR3 bases: TGTGCCAGCAGTTGGACAGGTTCTGAAGCTTTCTTT.